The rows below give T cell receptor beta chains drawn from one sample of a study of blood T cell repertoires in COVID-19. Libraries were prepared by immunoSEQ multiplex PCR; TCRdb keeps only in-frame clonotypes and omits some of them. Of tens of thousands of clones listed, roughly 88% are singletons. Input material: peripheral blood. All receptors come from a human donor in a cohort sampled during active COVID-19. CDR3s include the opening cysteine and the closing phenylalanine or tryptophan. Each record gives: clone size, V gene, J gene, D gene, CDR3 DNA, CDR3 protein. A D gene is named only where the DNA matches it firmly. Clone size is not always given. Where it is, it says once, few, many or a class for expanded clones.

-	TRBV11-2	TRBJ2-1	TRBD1	TGTGCCAGCAGCTTAGCCGGGACAGTGAACAATGAGCAGTTCTTC	CASSLAGTVNNEQFF
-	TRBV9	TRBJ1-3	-	TGTGCCAGCAGCGTTCTAGGGGGGGCGTCTATGTCTGGAAACACCATATATTTT	CASSVLGGASMSGNTIYF
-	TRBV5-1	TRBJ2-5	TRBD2	TGCGCCAGCAGCTCAGCGGGAGAGGGAGAGACCCAGTACTTC	CASSSAGEGETQYF
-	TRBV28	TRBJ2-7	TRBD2	TGTGCCAGCAGCTTCGGGAGGGCCTACGAGCAGTACTTC	CASSFGRAYEQYF
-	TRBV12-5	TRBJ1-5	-	TGTGCTAGTGGGCGAATGGGAGATCAGCCCCAGCATTTT	CASGRMGDQPQHF
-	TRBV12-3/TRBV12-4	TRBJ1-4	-	TGTGCCAGCAGTACCGGTGAAAAACTGTTTTTT	CASSTGEKLFF
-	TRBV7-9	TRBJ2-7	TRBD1	TGTGCCAGCAGGTCCCCGGCGACAGGGTCCTACGAGCAGTACTTC	CASRSPATGSYEQYF
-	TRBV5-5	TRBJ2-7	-	TGTGCCAGCAGCTTGCGCGGGGTTACCTACGAGCAGTACTTC	CASSLRGVTYEQYF
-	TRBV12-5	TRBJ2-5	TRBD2	TGTGCTAGTGGTTTGGGACTAGCGGGTCAAGAGACCCAGTACTTC	CASGLGLAGQETQYF
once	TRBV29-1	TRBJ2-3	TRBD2	TGCAGCCCGGGGGAGGGGAATACGCAGTATTTT	CSPGEGNTQYF
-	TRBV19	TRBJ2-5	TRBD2	TGTGCCACCGGGGGAGGGAGAGGAGAGACCCAGTACTTC	CATGGGRGETQYF
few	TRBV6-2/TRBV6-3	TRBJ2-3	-	TGTGCCAGCGGCCTACTTTACACAGATACGCAGTATTTT	CASGLLYTDTQYF
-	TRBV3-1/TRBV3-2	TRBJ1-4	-	TGTGCCAGCAGCCAGGGGACTGGAGGTGAAAAACTGTTTTTT	CASSQGTGGEKLFF
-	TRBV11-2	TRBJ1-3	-	TGTGCCAGCAGCCCAGGAGGAAACACCATATATTTT	CASSPGGNTIYF
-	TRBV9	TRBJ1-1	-	TGTGCCAGCAGCGTAGTAAGCGGGGACTACACTGAAGCTTTCTTT	CASSVVSGDYTEAFF
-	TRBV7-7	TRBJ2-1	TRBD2	TGTGCCAGCAGCCTAGCGGGGGGAGTGAATGAGCAGTTCTTC	CASSLAGGVNEQFF
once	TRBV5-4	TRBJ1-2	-	TGTGCCAGCAGCTCCCTGAGGGAAAACTACTATGGCTACACCTTC	CASSSLRENYYGYTF
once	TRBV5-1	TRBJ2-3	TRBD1	TGCGCCAGCAGCCCCGGACAGGGGTCAGATACGCAGTATTTT	CASSPGQGSDTQYF
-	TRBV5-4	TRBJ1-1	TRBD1	TGTGCCAGCAGCTACACAGGGGACACTGAAGCTTTCTTT	CASSYTGDTEAFF
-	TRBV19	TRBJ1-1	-	TGTGCCAGTATTCTCCGGGTCGGGGGTTCTGAAGCTTTCTTT	CASILRVGGSEAFF
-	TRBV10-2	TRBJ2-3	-	TGCGCCAGCAGTGAGGAGGGTTTAGCAACAGATACGCAGTATTTT	CASSEEGLATDTQYF
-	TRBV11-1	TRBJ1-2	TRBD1	TGTGCCAGCAGCTTAGCCCCTGACAGGGGCTATGGCTACACCTTC	CASSLAPDRGYGYTF
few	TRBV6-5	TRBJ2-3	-	TGTGCTCTCGAAGGGGCTGGGACGCAGTATTTT	CALEGAGTQYF
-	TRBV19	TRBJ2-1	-	TGTGCCAGCGTGGGGGCGGGAGATAATGAGCAGTTCTTC	CASVGAGDNEQFF
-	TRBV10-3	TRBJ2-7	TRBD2	TGTGCCATCAGTGAGGGTTTTAGCGGGGGGAAGCAGTACTTC	CAISEGFSGGKQYF
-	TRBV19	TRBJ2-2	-	TGTGCCAGTATCAACCTCCAGGGGGCTAGCGGGACCGTGTCGGGGGAGCTGTTTTTT	CASINLQGASGTVSGELFF
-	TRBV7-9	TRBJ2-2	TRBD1	TGTGCCAGCAGTTGGGACAGTAACACCGGGGAGCTGTTTTTT	CASSWDSNTGELFF
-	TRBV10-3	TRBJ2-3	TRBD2	TGTGCCATCAGTGAGTCGCCGGGACAGAGACTAGCGGGAGGTCGGACAGATACGCAGTATTTT	CAISESPGQRLAGGRTDTQYF
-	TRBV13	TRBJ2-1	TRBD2	TGTGCCAGCAGCCGTTCTAGCGGGGGACACAATGAGCAGTTCTTC	CASSRSSGGHNEQFF
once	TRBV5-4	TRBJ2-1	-	TGTGCCAGCAGTTGGGCTAACAATGAGCAGTTCTTC	CASSWANNEQFF
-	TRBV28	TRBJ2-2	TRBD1	TGTGCCAGCAGAGGCGACAGGGGGGACACCGGGGAGCTGTTTTTT	CASRGDRGDTGELFF
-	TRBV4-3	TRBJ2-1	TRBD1	TGCGCCAGCAGCCCCCGGACAGGCATAAACTACAATGAGCAGTTCTTC	CASSPRTGINYNEQFF
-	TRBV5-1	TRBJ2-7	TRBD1	TGCGCCAGCAGCTTGCAGCCGGGACAGGAATTCTACGAGCAGTACTTC	CASSLQPGQEFYEQYF
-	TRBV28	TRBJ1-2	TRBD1	TGTGCCAGCAGCAGGGACAGAGACTATGGCTACACCTTC	CASSRDRDYGYTF
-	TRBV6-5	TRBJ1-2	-	TGTGCCAGCAGACCGAGAATGTCCTATGGCTACACCTTC	CASRPRMSYGYTF
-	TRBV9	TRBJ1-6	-	TGTGCCAGCAGCGTAGGGTCGGCAGGCCGCAATTCACCCCTCCACTTT	CASSVGSAGRNSPLHF
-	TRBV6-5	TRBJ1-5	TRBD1	TGTGCCAGCAGTCCGACAGGGATTGGCAATCAGCCCCAGCATTTT	CASSPTGIGNQPQHF
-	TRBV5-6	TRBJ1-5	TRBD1	TGTGCCAGCAGCCTTCGACAGGGGGCGAGGGGCAATCAGCCCCAGCATTTT	CASSLRQGARGNQPQHF
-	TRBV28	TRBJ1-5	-	TGTGCCAGTAGCCAGCGGTGGCCCCAGCATTTT	CASSQRWPQHF
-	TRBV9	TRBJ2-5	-	TGTGCCAGCAGCGTTGGAGGCCCCGGCGCACGGGAGACCCAGTACTTC	CASSVGGPGARETQYF
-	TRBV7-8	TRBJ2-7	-	TGTGCCAGCAGCTTAGTTGGGGCGGTTGGCGAGCAGTACTTC	CASSLVGAVGEQYF
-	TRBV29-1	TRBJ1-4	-	TGCAGCGCCGAGTTCCAAACTAATGAAAAACTGTTTTTT	CSAEFQTNEKLFF
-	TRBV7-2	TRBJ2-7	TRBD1	TGTGCCAGCAGCTTACGCGGAGAGGGGGCCTCCTACGAGCAGTACTTC	CASSLRGEGASYEQYF
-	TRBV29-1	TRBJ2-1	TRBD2	TGCAGCGTGATCCGGGGGGTCTCCTACAATGAGCAGTTCTTC	CSVIRGVSYNEQFF
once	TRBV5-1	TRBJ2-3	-	TGCGCCAGCAGCTTGGCAGGGGGGACACGGGCAGATACGCAGTATTTT	CASSLAGGTRADTQYF
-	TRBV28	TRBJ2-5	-	TGTGCCAGCAGTTTATTCGCGTTCGGACAAACGGAGACCCAGTACTTC	CASSLFAFGQTETQYF
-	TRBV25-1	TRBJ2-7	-	TGTGCCAGCAGTGAATATAGTTCGGGTTCTTACGAGCAGTACTTC	CASSEYSSGSYEQYF
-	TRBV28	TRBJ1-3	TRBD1	TGTGCCAGCAGTTTATGGGCAGGGGGCGAGGGCACCATATATTTT	CASSLWAGGEGTIYF
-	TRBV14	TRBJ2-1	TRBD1	TGTGCCAGCAGCCAAGACTGGACAGGGGTCAATGAGCAGTTCTTC	CASSQDWTGVNEQFF
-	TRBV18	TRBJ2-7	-	TGTGCCAGCTCACCGGGCTGGGGGCCATACGAGCAGTACTTC	CASSPGWGPYEQYF
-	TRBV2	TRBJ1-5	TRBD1	TGTGCCAGCACCCCTCCGGGACAGGCAAATCAGCCCCAGCATTTT	CASTPPGQANQPQHF
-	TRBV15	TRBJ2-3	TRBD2	TGTGCCACCAGGGTAGGAGCGGGGGGTTACACAGATACGCAGTATTTT	CATRVGAGGYTDTQYF
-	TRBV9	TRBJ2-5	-	TGTGCCAGCAGCGAGGGCAAACTAGCTGTTGGGGTGGAGACCCAGTACTTC	CASSEGKLAVGVETQYF
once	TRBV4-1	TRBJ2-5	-	TGCGCCAGCAGCCAAGGACTAGGAGGGCTAGAGACCCAGTACTTC	CASSQGLGGLETQYF
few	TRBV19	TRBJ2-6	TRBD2	TGTGCCAGTAGTATGAAGGGGACTAGCGGGGCCAACGTCCTGACTTTC	CASSMKGTSGANVLTF
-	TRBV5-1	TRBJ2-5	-	TGCGCCAGCAGCCCCAATGGGGCGGTCTGGGAGACCCAGTACTTC	CASSPNGAVWETQYF
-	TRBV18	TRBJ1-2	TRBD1	TGTGCCAGCTCACCAGGGACAGGGGGACATGGCTACACCTTC	CASSPGTGGHGYTF
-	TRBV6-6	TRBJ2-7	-	TGTGCCAGCACCGACACCAACTACGAGCAGTACTTC	CASTDTNYEQYF
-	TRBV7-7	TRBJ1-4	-	TGTGCCAGCAGCCCTAGTGCAGGGGCTAATGAAAAACTGTTTTTT	CASSPSAGANEKLFF